This T cell receptor (beta chain) was observed in a study of cytomegalovirus exposure and HLA in healthy donors. PCR employed 60 Vbeta and 13 Jbeta primers. TCRdb keeps only in-frame clones here, not all; method: immunoSEQ multiplex PCR. Counted here are around 150,000 clones, around 86% occurring once; the ten biggest clones make up more than 1.5%. Study conclusions and caveats: CMV antigen specificity was confirmed in vitro for a few CMV-associated chains.

Details on this clone: Its antigen is not known.

The sequencing input was PBMCs. This TCR came from a human donor in good health.

CDR3 bases: TGTGCCAGCAGTAAAGGACTAGCGGCGGCCGGGGAGCTGTTTTTT. Its protein is CASSKGLAAAGELFF. The rearrangement uses TRBV6-5 and TRBJ2-2, with 10 bases identical to TRBD2. The CDR3 is 15 amino acids. Germline CDR1 is MNHEY and CDR2 is SVGAGI. The ends lost 5 bases at V and 6 bases at J; junction bases unmatched: 6.